The T cell receptor beta chain described here comes from a study of early T cells in non-severe SARS-CoV-2 infection. Turning to the study itself: The study sequenced bulk RNA from unsorted whole blood, with chains unpaired.

One entry per CDR3 protein, called by TCRdb with MiXCR from the 5' RACE reads. The sample lists about 49,000 distinct CDR3 sequences; about 4% were seen once. This clonotype was seen at least ten times. Trimming pared 6 bases from V and 2 bases from J, leaving 7 bases between. There are 12 residues in the CDR3. From germline, CDR1 is SGHAT and CDR2 FQNNGV. The sequenced material came from whole blood. The receptor's source is an adult who was a healthcare worker with PCR-confirmed SARS-CoV-2 infection or an uninfected control (not recorded which). This chain links TRBV11-2 with TRBJ1-1; D gene uncertain. In DNA form, the CDR3 reads TGTGCCAGCAGTCACATTAACACTGAAGCTTTCTTT. Translation gives CASSHINTEAFF.